Listed below are T cell receptor beta chains from one sample, sequenced in a study of T-cell memory formation after mild COVID-19. TCRdb reprocessed the 5' RACE reads via MiXCR and lists one record per CDR3 protein. The table records hundreds of thousands of distinct CDR3 sequences, around 17% of them present only once. Input material: PBMCs or a T cell subset sorted from them (not recorded which). All receptors derive from an adult woman who had mild COVID-19 (a few samples of this study predate the infection). Cell type and time point are not known. CDR3s include the opening cysteine and the closing phenylalanine or tryptophan. The D gene is left open where the match is weak. A clone size is listed for some rows: how often the clone was seen (once, few, many), or a class if it is expanded.

V gene	clone size	D gene	J gene	CDR3 DNA	CDR3 protein
TRBV29-1	NA	NA	TRBJ2-2	TGCAGCGTTAAGGGGAACGCCGGGGAGCTGTTTTTT	CSVKGNAGELFF
TRBV5-5	few	NA	TRBJ1-3	TGTGCCAGCAGCTTGATGTCCGCCAGCTCTGGAAACACCATATATTTT	CASSLMSASSGNTIYF
TRBV12-3/TRBV12-4	NA	NA	TRBJ2-1	TGTGCCAGCAGCTACCCGGTACCGTGGGGCTCCTACAATGAGCAGTTCTTC	CASSYPVPWGSYNEQFF
TRBV20-1	few	NA	TRBJ2-4	TGCAGTGCTAGAGAACCGATTAGAAACATTCAGTACTTC	CSAREPIRNIQYF
TRBV28	few	NA	TRBJ2-5	TGTGCCAGCAGTTTATTCCAGGGGTCGGTAATCCAAGAGACCCAGTACTTC	CASSLFQGSVIQETQYF
TRBV29-1	few	TRBD1	TRBJ2-1	TGCAGCGTTGAAGATAGGGACAGGGGCCCCATTTACAATGAGCAGTTCTTC	CSVEDRDRGPIYNEQFF
TRBV5-1	NA	NA	TRBJ1-1	TGCGCCAGCAGCTTGGATGGGTTTTCCGTCGAGAACACTGAAGCTTTCTTT	CASSLDGFSVENTEAFF
TRBV7-8	NA	NA	TRBJ2-1	TGTGCCAGCAGGTCACTAGCCCTAGTAGACCGGCAGAAGGATGAGCAGTTCTTC	CASRSLALVDRQKDEQFF
TRBV7-9	few	TRBD1	TRBJ2-3	TGTGCCAGCAGTCTCGGGACAGTAGGGGATACGCAGTATTTT	CASSLGTVGDTQYF
TRBV6-2/TRBV6-3	NA	TRBD1	TRBJ1-2	TGTGCCAGCAGTTTGCGGGACAGGGGTTTAGGAGGCTACACCTTC	CASSLRDRGLGGYTF
TRBV6-5	few	NA	TRBJ2-5	TGTGCCAGCAGGGATAGGGGGGGCATCCAAGAGACCCAGTACTTC	CASRDRGGIQETQYF
TRBV27	NA	NA	TRBJ2-5	TGTGCCAGCAGTACTAGCTACCAAGAGACCCAGTACTTC	CASSTSYQETQYF
TRBV29-1	many	NA	TRBJ2-1	TGCAGCGCAAAGCGCCAGGTAAACAATGAGCAGTTCTTC	CSAKRQVNNEQFF
TRBV24-1	NA	NA	TRBJ2-2	TGTGCCACCGGAGGGAACACCGGGGAGCTGTTTTTT	CATGGNTGELFF
TRBV4-1	few	NA	TRBJ1-1	TGCGCCAGCAGCCAAGCGGAGGACACTGAAGCTTTCTTT	CASSQAEDTEAFF
TRBV7-9	few	NA	TRBJ1-1	TGTGCCAGCAGCTTAGGTGGGGCAGACGGCACTGAAGCTTTCTTT	CASSLGGADGTEAFF